A single sample is the source of the 8 T cell receptor beta chains below, sequenced in a study of cytomegalovirus exposure and HLA in healthy donors (dated by TCRdb to 2016 to 2017). The method was the immunoSEQ multiplex PCR assay. For the multiplex PCR, a mixture combining 60 forward primers for TCR Vbeta segments and 13 reverse primers for TCR Jbeta segments was used. This immuneACCESS table, as held by TCRdb, lists in-frame sequences with V and J called but not all clones. Of the missing ones, under half trace to an unresolved V gene in checked studies; the others have no known cause. This sample comprises a few hundred thousand clones, around 83% of them detected only once. Together, the top ten hold roughly 10% of the sample. Sequencing was performed on PBMCs. These receptor sequences come from a woman aged 45-65 years in good health and CMV-seropositive.

This sequence joins TRBV19 and TRBJ2-7; unclear D gene. The CDR3 spans 14 residues. The V end was cut by 4 bases, the J end by 0 bases, with 10 bases between. Germline CDR1 is LNHDA and CDR2 is SQIVND (reference sequence). The CDR3 sequence: CASSTYPSSYEQYF. For the CDR3, the DNA is TGTGCCAGTAGTACTTATCCGAGCTCCTACGAGCAGTACTTC.

The V gene is TRBV7-2, the J gene TRBJ2-3; D is unclear. Per germline, CDR1 SGHTA and CDR2 FQGNSA. The CDR3 has 13 residues. Trimming removed 8 bases at V and 2 bases at J, with 11 bases between. The DNA of the CDR3 is TGTGCCAGCCAAGTCGGTTACACAGATACGCAGTATTTT. This translates into CASQVGYTDTQYF.

The chain combines TRBV5-1 with TRBJ1-4; 10 nucleotides match TRBD1. Losses at the gene ends were 4 bases for V and 8 bases for J; bases not matched to a gene: 5. Germline V CDR1 and CDR2: SGHRS, YFSETQ. The CDR3 totals 14 residues. The CDR3 nucleotides are TGCGCCAGCAGCAACCGGGACAGGGGCGAAAAACTGTTTTTT. Translating it yields CASSNRDRGEKLFF.

V usage is TRBV4-1 and J usage is TRBJ2-7; 11 nucleotides match TRBD1. This CDR3 has 16 residues. The germline CDR1 and CDR2 sequences are MGHRA and YSYEKL. V shed 1 base and J 5 bases; nucleotides not matched to a gene: 7. The CDR3: CASSQGGGTGGHEQYF. The CDR3 DNA reads TGCGCCAGCAGCCAAGGTGGTGGGACAGGGGGACACGAGCAGTACTTC.

The CDR3, as DNA: TGTGCCAGTAGTATTATGATGGCTAGCGGGTCCGTAGCACCTACCGACTACAATGAGCAGTTCTTC. This sequence encodes CASSIMMASGSVAPTDYNEQFF. V gene TRBV19 combines with J gene TRBJ2-1, with 8 bases fitting TRBD2. The CDR3 runs 22 residues. V dropped 3 bases and J dropped 3; count of bases not matched to a gene: 25. CDR1 is LNHDA and CDR2 is SQIVND in the germline V gene (reference sequence).

The gene calls are TRBV11-2 and TRBJ1-5; D remains ambiguous. V lost 0 bases to trimming and J lost 7 bases, with 7 bases between them. This CDR3 region has 13 residues. Looked up from germline, CDR1 is SGHAT and CDR2 is FQNNGV. The DNA for the CDR3 is TGTGCCAGCAGCTTAGATACGGGGCAGCCCCAGCATTTT. It codes for CASSLDTGQPQHF.

V gene TRBV5-1 combines with J gene TRBJ2-1, with 8 bases identical to TRBD1. Germline V gives CDR1 SGHRS, CDR2 YFSETQ. The junction had 8 bases not matched to a gene; V was cut back by 2 bases and J by 7 bases. This CDR3 comprises 15 residues. CDR3 in amino acids: CASSFRQGAENEQFF. The CDR3 DNA sequence: TGCGCCAGCAGCTTCCGTCAGGGGGCCGAGAATGAGCAGTTCTTC.

The V gene is TRBV4-2, the J gene TRBJ1-3; D might be TRBD1 (6 bases). The CDR3 consists of 15 residues. The ends were cut back, 4 bases at V and 4 bases at J, with 14 bases in the middle. CDR1 LGHNA and CDR2 YNFKEQ come from the germline V gene. The CDR3: CASSLEFRGGNTIYF. CDR3 sequence (DNA): TGTGCCAGCAGCCTTGAATTCAGGGGCGGAAACACCATATATTTT.